The 2 T cell receptor beta chains listed next were all sequenced from one sample in a study of cytomegalovirus exposure and HLA in healthy donors. The PCR had 60 Vbeta and 13 Jbeta primers. Here immunoSEQ multiplex PCR was the method, and the copy in TCRdb shows in-frame clones only, minus some. The table lists approximately 180,000 clones, more than 85% of them singletons. Sequenced sample: PBMCs. The receptors shown here come from a woman between 18 and 29 years old in good health and CMV-seronegative.

The genes are TRBV28 and TRBJ2-1, with 8 positions matching TRBD2. J lost 7 bases, V lost 1 base, and 6 bases had no gene match. The CDR3 is made up of 15 amino acids. CDR1 and CDR2 (germline): MDHEN, SYDVKM. The CDR3 here is CASSLLAGGGNEQFF. The CDR3 coding sequence is TGTGCCAGCAGTTTATTGGCGGGGGGTGGTAATGAGCAGTTCTTC.

The V gene is TRBV9, the J gene TRBJ2-3; 9 bases agree with TRBD1. V was clipped by 4 bases and J by 1 base; unmatched bases: 7. In germline, CDR1 is SGDLS, CDR2 YYNGEE. This CDR3 spans 16 amino acids. Here the CDR3 reads CASSKGQGMGTDTQYF. CDR3 nucleotides: TGTGCCAGCAGCAAGGGACAGGGAATGGGCACAGATACGCAGTATTTT.